Sequencing of this T cell receptor beta chain was carried out in a study of cytomegalovirus exposure and HLA in healthy donors. V dropped 4 bases and J dropped 0 bases, with 8 bases sitting between them. The germline CDR1 and CDR2 sequences are SGHRS and YFSETQ. This CDR3 contains 14 residues. With regard to this clone: Its specificity is unknown.

It was with 60 Vbeta and 13 Jbeta primers that the PCR ran. The table came from immunoSEQ multiplex PCR; TCRdb's copy has only in-frame clones and leaves some out. The table lists 130,000 to 150,000 clones, 73% of them singletons. Study results and caveats: Most CMV-associated TCR beta chains appeared HLA-restricted in a later analysis. Reportedly, fewer N-insertions than the roughly 700-donor mean appeared in an Asian-associated ancestry cluster in a later analysis.

The sequence derives from a woman aged 18-29 years in good health and CMV-seronegative. Sequencing used PBMCs. The chain joins TRBV5-1 to TRBJ1-3, with D possibly TRBD1 on 5 matching bases. In DNA, the CDR3 is TGCGCCAGCAGCGGAGGGGACTCTGGAAACACCATATATTTT. Its protein is CASSGGDSGNTIYF.